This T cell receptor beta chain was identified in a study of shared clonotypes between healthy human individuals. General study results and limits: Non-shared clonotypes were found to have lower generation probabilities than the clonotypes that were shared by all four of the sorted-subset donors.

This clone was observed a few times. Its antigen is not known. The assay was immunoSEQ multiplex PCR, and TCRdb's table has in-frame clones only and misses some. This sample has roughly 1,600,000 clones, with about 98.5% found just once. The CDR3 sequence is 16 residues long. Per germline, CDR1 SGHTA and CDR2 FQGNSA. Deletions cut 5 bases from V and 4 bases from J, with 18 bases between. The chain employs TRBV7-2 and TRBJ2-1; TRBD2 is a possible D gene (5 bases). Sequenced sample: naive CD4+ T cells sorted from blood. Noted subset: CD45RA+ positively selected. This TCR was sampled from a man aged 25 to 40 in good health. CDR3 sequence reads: CASSHKLVGSYNEQFF. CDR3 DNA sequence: TGTGCCAGCAGCCACAAACTAGTGGGATCATACAATGAGCAGTTCTTC. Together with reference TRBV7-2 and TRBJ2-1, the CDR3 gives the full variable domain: GAGVSQSPSNKVTEKGKDVELRCDPISGHTALYWYRQSLGQGLEFLIYFQGNSAPDKSGLPSDRFSAERTGGSVSTLTIQRTQQEDSAVYLCASSHKLVGSYNEQFFGPGTRLTVL.